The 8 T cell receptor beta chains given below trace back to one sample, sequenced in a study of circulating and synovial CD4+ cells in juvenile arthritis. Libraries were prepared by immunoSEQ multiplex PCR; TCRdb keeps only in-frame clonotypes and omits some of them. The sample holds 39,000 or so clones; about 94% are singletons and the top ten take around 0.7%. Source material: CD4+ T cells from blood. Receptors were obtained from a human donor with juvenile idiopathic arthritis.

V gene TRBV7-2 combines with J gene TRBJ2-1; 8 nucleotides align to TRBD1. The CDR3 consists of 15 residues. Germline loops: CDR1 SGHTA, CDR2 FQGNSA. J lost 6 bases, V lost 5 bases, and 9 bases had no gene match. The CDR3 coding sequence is TGTGCCAGCAGCCCGCACAGGGACAGGCTCAATGAGCAGTTCTTC. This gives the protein CASSPHRDRLNEQFF.

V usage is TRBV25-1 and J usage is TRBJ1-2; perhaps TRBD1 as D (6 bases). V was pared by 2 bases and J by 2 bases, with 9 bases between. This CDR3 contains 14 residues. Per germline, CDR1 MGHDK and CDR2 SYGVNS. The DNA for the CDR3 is TGTGCCAGCAGTGAACACGGACAGAACTATGGCTACACCTTC. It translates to CASSEHGQNYGYTF.

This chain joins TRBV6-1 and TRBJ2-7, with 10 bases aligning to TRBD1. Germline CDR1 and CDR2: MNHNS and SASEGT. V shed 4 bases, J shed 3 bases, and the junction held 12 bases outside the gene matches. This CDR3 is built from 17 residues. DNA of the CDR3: TGTGCCAGCAGTGGCGGGACAGGGGACCCCCTTGACTACGAGCAGTACTTC. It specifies CASSGGTGDPLDYEQYF.

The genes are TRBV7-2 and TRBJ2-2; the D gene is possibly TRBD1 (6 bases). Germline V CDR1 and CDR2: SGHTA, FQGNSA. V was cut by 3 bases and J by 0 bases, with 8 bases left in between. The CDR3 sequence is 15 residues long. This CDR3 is CASSFQGSNTGELFF. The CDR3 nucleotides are TGTGCCAGCAGCTTCCAGGGGTCGAACACCGGGGAGCTGTTTTTT. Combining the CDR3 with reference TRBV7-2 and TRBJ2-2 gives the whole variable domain GAGVSQSPSNKVTEKGKDVELRCDPISGHTALYWYRQSLGQGLEFLIYFQGNSAPDKSGLPSDRFSAERTGGSVSTLTIQRTQQEDSAVYLCASSFQGSNTGELFFGEGSRLTVL.

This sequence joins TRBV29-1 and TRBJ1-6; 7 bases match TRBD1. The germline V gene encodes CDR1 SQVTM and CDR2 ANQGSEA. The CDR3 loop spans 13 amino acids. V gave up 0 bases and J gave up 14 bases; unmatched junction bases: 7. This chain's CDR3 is CSVEDPEGATLHF. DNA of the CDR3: TGCAGCGTTGAAGATCCGGAGGGGGCGACCCTCCACTTT.

The CDR3: CASDRGPETQYF. DNA of the CDR3: TGTGCCAGCGACAGGGGGCCTGAGACCCAGTACTTC. The chain combines TRBV2 with TRBJ2-5, with 10 positions matching TRBD1. Germline loops: CDR1 SNHLY, CDR2 FYNNEI. The CDR3 length is 12 residues. Trimming cost V 8 bases and J 5 bases; bases outside gene matches: 2.

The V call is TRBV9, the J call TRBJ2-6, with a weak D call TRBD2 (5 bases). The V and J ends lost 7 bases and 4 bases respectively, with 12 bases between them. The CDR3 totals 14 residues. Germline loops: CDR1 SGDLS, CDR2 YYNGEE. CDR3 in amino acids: CASGRGQGANVLTF. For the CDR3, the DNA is TGTGCCAGCGGGAGAGGGCAGGGGGCCAACGTCCTGACTTTC.

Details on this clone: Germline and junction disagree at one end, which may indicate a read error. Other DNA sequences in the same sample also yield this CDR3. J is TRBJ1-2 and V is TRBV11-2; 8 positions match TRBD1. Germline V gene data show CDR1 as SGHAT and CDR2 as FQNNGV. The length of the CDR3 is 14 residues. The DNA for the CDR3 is TGTGCTAGCAGCCCAGACAGGGGCAACTATGGCTACACCTTC. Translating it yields CASSPDRGNYGYTF.